This TCR beta chain was found in a study of T-cell memory formation after mild COVID-19. Background on the study: The study found TCR clusters largely donor specific.

Employing constant-segment primers, 5'RACE generated TCR alpha and TCR beta cDNA libraries bearing sample barcodes and UMIs. TCRdb reprocessed the 5' RACE reads with MiXCR, giving one entry per CDR3 protein. Among fewer than 200,000 distinct CDR3 sequences listed, around 20% were seen once. V shed 0 bases and J shed 0 bases, with 6 bases lying between them. CDR3 length: 14 residues. Per the germline V gene, CDR1 is SGHRS and CDR2 is YFSETQ. Of note for this clonotype: The antigen is undetermined.

Overall study results and limits: Pre-infection memory held some responding clones, suggesting pre-existing cross-reactive T cells responded. Balance between CD4 and CD8 was seen in clones contracting day 15 to 85, and a CD4+ lean was seen in later expanders.

The origin of this receptor is a man aged 18 to 29 who had mild COVID-19 (a few samples of this study predate the infection). Cell type and time point are not known. What was sequenced was PBMCs or a T cell subset sorted from them (not recorded which). V usage is TRBV5-1 and J usage is TRBJ1-1; D call uncertain. CDR3 protein: CASSLDGVNTEAFF. The CDR3 DNA reads TGCGCCAGCAGCTTGGATGGAGTGAACACTGAAGCTTTCTTT.